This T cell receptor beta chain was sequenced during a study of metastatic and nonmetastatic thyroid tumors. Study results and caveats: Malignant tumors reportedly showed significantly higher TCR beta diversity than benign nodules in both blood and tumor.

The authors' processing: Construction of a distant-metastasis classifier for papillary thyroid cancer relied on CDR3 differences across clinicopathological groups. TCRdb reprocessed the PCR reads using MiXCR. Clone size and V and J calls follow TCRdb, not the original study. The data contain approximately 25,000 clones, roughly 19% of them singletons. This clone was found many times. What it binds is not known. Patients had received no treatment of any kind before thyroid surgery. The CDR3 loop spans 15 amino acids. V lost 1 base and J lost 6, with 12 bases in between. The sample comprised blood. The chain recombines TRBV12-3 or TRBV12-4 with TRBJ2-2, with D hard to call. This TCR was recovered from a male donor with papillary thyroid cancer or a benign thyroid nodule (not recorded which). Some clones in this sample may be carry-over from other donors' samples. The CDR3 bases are TGTGCCAGCAGTTTAGAGCCCTACTACGCCGGGGAGCTGTTTTTT. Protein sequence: CASSLEPYYAGELFF.